This T cell receptor (beta chain) was sequenced for a study of CD8 T cells in ankylosing spondylitis. This clonotype was detected ten times or more. In making TCR beta libraries, quantitative 5'-RACE with molecular barcodes was used. Each CDR3 protein is one row after TCRdb ran MiXCR on the 5' RACE reads. In the table there are over 95,000 distinct CDR3 sequences, 7.5% to 9% of which are singletons. Trimming left V 5 bases short and J 2 bases short, with 10 bases between. Germline V gives CDR1 SGHDN, CDR2 FVKESK. There are 13 residues in the CDR3. Sequenced input: blood, either unsorted or a sorted T cell fraction (not recorded which). The clonotype originates from a male donor with ankylosing spondylitis or in good health (not recorded which). This sequence joins TRBV14 and TRBJ2-7; D not certain. CDR3 residues: CASSTGPTYEQYF. DNA for the CDR3: TGTGCCAGCAGCACCGGGCCAACCTACGAGCAGTACTTC.